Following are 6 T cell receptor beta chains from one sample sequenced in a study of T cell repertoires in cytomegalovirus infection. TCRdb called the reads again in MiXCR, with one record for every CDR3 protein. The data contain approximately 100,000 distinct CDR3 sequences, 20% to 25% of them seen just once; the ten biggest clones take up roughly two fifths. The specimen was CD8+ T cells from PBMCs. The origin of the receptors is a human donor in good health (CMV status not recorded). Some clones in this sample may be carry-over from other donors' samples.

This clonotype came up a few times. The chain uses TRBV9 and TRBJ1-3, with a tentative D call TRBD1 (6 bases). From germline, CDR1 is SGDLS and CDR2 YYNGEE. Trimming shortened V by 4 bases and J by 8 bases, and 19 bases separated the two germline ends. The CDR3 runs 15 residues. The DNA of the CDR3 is TGTGCCAGCAGCCCCTCCGGGACACCCGGAGACACCATATATTTT. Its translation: CASSPSGTPGDTIYF.

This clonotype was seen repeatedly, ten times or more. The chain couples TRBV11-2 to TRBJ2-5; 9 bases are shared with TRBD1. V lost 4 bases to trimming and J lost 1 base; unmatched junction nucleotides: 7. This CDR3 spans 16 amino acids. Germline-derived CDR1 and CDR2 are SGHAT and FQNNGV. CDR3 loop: CASSSPDRGLQETQYF. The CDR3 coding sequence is TGTGCCAGCAGCTCCCCGGACAGGGGCCTCCAAGAGACCCAGTACTTC.

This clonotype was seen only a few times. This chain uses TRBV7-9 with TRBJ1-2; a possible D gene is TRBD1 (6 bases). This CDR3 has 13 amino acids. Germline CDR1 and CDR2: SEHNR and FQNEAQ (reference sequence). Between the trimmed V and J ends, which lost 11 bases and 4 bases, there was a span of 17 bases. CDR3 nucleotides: TGTGCCGCCGGGACACAAACGATCTATGGCTACACCTTC. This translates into CAAGTQTIYGYTF.

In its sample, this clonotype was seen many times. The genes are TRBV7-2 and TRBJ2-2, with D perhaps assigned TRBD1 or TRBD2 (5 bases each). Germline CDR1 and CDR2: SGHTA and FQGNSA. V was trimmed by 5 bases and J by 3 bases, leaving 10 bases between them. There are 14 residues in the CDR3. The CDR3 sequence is CASSPGPYTGELFF. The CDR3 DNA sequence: TGTGCCAGCAGCCCGGGACCGTACACCGGGGAGCTGTTTTTT.

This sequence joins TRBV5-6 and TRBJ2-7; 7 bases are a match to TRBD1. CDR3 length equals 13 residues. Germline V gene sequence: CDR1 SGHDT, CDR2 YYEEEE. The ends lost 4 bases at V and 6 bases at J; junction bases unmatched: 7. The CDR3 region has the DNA TGTGCCAGCAGCGGGCTAAGGGGGCGCGAGCAGTACTTC. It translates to CASSGLRGREQYF.

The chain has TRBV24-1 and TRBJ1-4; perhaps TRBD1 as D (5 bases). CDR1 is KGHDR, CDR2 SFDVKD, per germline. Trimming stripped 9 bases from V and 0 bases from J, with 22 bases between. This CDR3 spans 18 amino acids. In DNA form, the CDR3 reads TGTGCCACCTGGACGGAGGGGAGAGCGTATGCAACTAATGAAAAACTGTTTTTT. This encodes CATWTEGRAYATNEKLFF.